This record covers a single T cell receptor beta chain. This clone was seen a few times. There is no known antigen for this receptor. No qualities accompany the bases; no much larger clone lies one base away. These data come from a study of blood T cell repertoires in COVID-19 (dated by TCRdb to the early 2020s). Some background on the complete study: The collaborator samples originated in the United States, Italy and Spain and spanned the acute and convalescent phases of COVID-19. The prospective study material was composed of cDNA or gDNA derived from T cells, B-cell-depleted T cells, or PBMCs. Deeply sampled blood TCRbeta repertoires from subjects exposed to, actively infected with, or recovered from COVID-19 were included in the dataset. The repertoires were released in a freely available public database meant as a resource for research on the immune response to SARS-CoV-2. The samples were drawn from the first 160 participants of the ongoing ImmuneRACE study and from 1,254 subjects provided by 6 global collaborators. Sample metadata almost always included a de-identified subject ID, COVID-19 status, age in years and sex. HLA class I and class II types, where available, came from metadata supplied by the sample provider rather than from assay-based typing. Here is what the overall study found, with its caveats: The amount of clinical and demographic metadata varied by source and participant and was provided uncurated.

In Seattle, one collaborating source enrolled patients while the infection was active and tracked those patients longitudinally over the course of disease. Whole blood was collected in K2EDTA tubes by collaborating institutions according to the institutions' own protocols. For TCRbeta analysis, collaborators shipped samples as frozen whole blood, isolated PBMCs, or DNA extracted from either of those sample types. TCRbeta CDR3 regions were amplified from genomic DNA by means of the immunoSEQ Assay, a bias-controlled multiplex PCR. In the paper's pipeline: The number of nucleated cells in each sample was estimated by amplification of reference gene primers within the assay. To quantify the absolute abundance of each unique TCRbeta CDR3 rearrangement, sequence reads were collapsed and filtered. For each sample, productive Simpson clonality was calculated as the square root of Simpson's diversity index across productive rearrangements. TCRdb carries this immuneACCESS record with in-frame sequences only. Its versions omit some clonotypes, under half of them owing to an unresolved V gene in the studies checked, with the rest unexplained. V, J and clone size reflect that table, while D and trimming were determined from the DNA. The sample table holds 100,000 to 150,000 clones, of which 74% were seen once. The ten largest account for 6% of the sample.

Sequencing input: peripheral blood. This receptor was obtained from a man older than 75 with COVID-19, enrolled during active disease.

The CDR3 in this case is CASSEGGSGREQFF. The DNA sequence is TGTGCCAGCAGTGAAGGTGGTAGCGGGAGGGAGCAGTTCTTC. The chain is assembled from TRBV6-1 and TRBJ2-1; TRBD2 aligns with 10 central bases. CDR1 and CDR2 are read off the germline V gene as MNHNS and SASEGT. V is pruned by 1 base and J by 10 bases, leaving 4 bases of the junction without a gene match. The CDR3 spans 14 residues, from the cysteine through the phenylalanine. The only DNA kept is the CDR3, 42 bases in frame from the first base.